Each of the 18 T cell receptor beta chains below was sequenced from the same sample in a study of cytomegalovirus exposure and HLA in healthy donors. This table comes from immunoSEQ multiplex PCR, and its TCRdb copy is limited to in-frame clones, with some not included. The table has roughly 120,000 clones, 88% seen once. Sequencing input: PBMCs. All receptors come from a young man in good health and CMV-seropositive.

This clone has a single count. The chain uses TRBV6-4 and TRBJ2-3, with D possibly TRBD1 on 8 matching bases. V was cut by 6 bases and J by 5 bases, with 15 bases left in between. There are 14 residues in the CDR3. CDR1 MRHNA and CDR2 SNTAGT come from the germline V gene. Here the CDR3 DNA reads TGTGCCAGCAGCACGACAGGGGAGGGAGATACGCAGTATTTT. It translates to CASSTTGEGDTQYF.

The chain recombines TRBV11-1 with TRBJ2-7; 9 bases match TRBD1. Germline V gene sequence: CDR1 SGHAT, CDR2 FQDESV (reference sequence). The CDR3 covers 15 residues. With 5 bases clipped from V and 6 bases from J, the junction kept 11 bases outside the gene matches. The DNA of the CDR3 is TGTGCCAGCAGCCTCTCCCGGGACAGGGAAGGCGAGCAGTACTTC. It specifies CASSLSRDREGEQYF.

This sequence joins TRBV27 and TRBJ2-7, with D perhaps matching TRBD1 (6 bases). CDR1 is MNHEY and CDR2 is SMNVEV in the germline V gene (reference sequence). The CDR3 totals 15 residues. The ends were cut back, 5 bases at V and 2 bases at J, with 16 bases in the middle. CDR3 bases: TGTGCCAGCAGTACCATCAGGGGTAAGACCTACGAGCAGTACTTC. Amino acid sequence: CASSTIRGKTYEQYF.

The rearrangement uses TRBV7-9 and TRBJ2-3, with TRBD2 as a possible D gene (5 bases). The V and J ends lost 4 bases and 3 bases respectively, with 14 bases between them. The CDR3 is 15 amino acids. Per germline, CDR1 SEHNR and CDR2 FQNEAQ (reference sequence). CDR3 sequence (DNA): TGTGCCAGCAGCTCCCCGTGGGGAGAGACAGATACGCAGTATTTT. It is translated as CASSSPWGETDTQYF.

The chain joins TRBV14 to TRBJ2-1, with 7 bases matching TRBD1. Trimming removed 6 bases from V and 1 base from J; junction bases left unmatched: 9. This CDR3 has 16 residues. Germline assignment: CDR1 SGHDN and CDR2 FVKESK. CDR3 protein: CASSQRGLKSYNEQFF. In nucleotides, the CDR3 is TGTGCCAGCAGTCAAAGGGGGCTGAAGTCCTACAATGAGCAGTTCTTC.

The chain combines TRBV5-4 with TRBJ1-1; D may be TRBD1 (5 bases). In germline, CDR1 is SGHNT, CDR2 YYREEE (reference sequence). The CDR3 has 15 amino acids. The germline V and J ends were trimmed by 0 bases and 4 bases, with 13 bases remaining between them. The chain's CDR3 is CASSLAGGLGTEAFF. CDR3 DNA: TGTGCCAGCAGCTTGGCCGGGGGTCTGGGCACTGAAGCTTTCTTT.

V gene TRBV30 combines with J gene TRBJ1-2; D remains ambiguous. The CDR3 is 14 residues long. Trimming removed 4 bases at V and 4 bases at J, with 16 bases between. The germline CDR1 and CDR2 sequences are GTSNPN and SVGIG (reference sequence). In nucleotides, the CDR3 is TGTGCCTGGATCCCTCCGGCAGGATCCTATGGCTACACCTTC. Protein: CAWIPPAGSYGYTF.

This chain links TRBV27 with TRBJ2-6, with TRBD1 as a possible D gene (6 bases). V was pared by 1 base and J by 4 bases, with 8 bases between. This CDR3 comprises 15 residues. CDR1 and CDR2 (germline): MNHEY, SMNVEV (reference sequence). CDR3 in amino acids: CASSLLGAGANVLTF. CDR3 bases: TGTGCCAGCAGTTTATTGGGGGCCGGGGCCAACGTCCTGACTTTC.

This chain joins TRBV2 and TRBJ1-6; perhaps TRBD1 as D (6 bases). V lost 5 bases to trimming and J lost 10 bases, with 18 bases between them. The CDR3 is 15 residues long. Germline CDR1 reads SNHLY; CDR2 reads FYNNEI. CDR3 nucleotides: TGTGCCAGCAGTCAGACAGGACTGGGTGGGTCACCCCTCCACTTT. It encodes CASSQTGLGGSPLHF.

J is TRBJ2-4 and V is TRBV28; D remains unclear. This CDR3 spans 17 amino acids. The V end lost 5 bases, the J end lost 1 base, and 18 bases lay between the germline ends. Germline CDR1 is MDHEN and CDR2 is SYDVKM. In DNA, the CDR3 is TGTGCCAGCAGTCCCCCTCGGGTTCGTCCGGCCAAAAACATTCAGTACTTC. Protein sequence: CASSPPRVRPAKNIQYF. The variable domain in full, with the rest retrieved from reference TRBV28 and TRBJ2-4, is DVKVTQSSRYLVKRTGEKVFLECVQDMDHENMFWYRQDPGLGLRLIYFSYDVKMKEKGDIPEGYSVSREKKERFSLILESASTNQTSMYLCASSPPRVRPAKNIQYFGAGTRLSVL.

The chain employs TRBV4-1 and TRBJ1-2; no clear D. This CDR3 is 12 amino acids long. Between the trimmed V and J ends, which lost 3 bases and 8 bases, there was a span of 10 bases. Germline CDR1 MGHRA, CDR2 YSYEKL. CDR3 bases: TGCGCCAGCAGCCATGACGTGGAGGGCTACACCTTC. Translating it yields CASSHDVEGYTF.

The V gene is TRBV5-1, the J gene TRBJ2-1, with a weak D call TRBD2 (5 bases). From germline, CDR1 is SGHRS and CDR2 YFSETQ. The CDR3 is 11 residues long. Trimming cost V 4 bases and J 10 bases, with 9 bases left between them. CDR3 DNA sequence: TGCGCCAGCAGCGGGGAGTGGGAGCAGTTCTTC. Translating it yields CASSGEWEQFF.

The J gene is TRBJ2-2, the V gene TRBV6-4, with 7 bases fitting TRBD2. Trimming removed 6 bases from V and 7 bases from J; junction bases left unmatched: 17. The CDR3 extends over 17 amino acids. Germline lookup yields CDR1 MRHNA and CDR2 SNTAGT. In DNA form, the CDR3 reads TGTGCCAGCAGGGAGGGACTAAGGCCGACCCGGGGCGGGGAGCTGTTTTTT. Translation: CASREGLRPTRGGELFF.

The V call is TRBV6-1, the J call TRBJ1-2; 8 nucleotides align to TRBD1. V dropped 10 bases and J dropped 0; count of bases not matched to a gene: 4. Germline CDR1 MNHNS, CDR2 SASEGT. The CDR3 runs to 13 residues. For the CDR3, the DNA is TGTGCCACCGCCAGGGGGCCTAACTATGGCTACACCTTC. Protein sequence: CATARGPNYGYTF.

The V gene is TRBV16, the J gene TRBJ1-1; D not certain. This CDR3 is built from 16 residues. Trimming left V 1 base short and J 0 bases short, with 12 bases between. Germline assignment: CDR1 KGHSY and CDR2 FQNENV. In DNA, the CDR3 is TGTGCCAGCAGCCAATATACCCCGGGGATGAACACTGAAGCTTTCTTT. Protein: CASSQYTPGMNTEAFF.

The CDR3 nucleotides read TGTGCCACCCGGACAGTGAACACTGAAGCTTTCTTT. Its protein is CATRTVNTEAFF. J is TRBJ1-1 and V is TRBV5-4; D may be TRBD1 (6 bases). The CDR3 extends over 12 amino acids. Germline CDR1 and CDR2: SGHNT and YYREEE (reference sequence). V was clipped by 9 bases and J by 0 bases, with 9 bases between them.

The chain joins TRBV19 to TRBJ1-1, with D tentatively TRBD1 (5 bases). Between the trimmed V and J ends, which lost 5 bases and 0 bases, there was a span of 10 bases. Germline V CDR1 and CDR2: LNHDA, SQIVND (reference sequence). The CDR3 has 14 residues. CDR3 in amino acids: CASSAKTVNTEAFF. The CDR3 nucleotides are TGTGCCAGTAGTGCCAAGACAGTGAACACTGAAGCTTTCTTT.

This chain uses TRBV5-5 with TRBJ2-7, with TRBD2 as a possible D gene (6 bases). The CDR3 consists of 13 residues. V was shortened by 0 bases and J by 3 bases, with 7 bases between the two germline ends. Germline V gives CDR1 SGHKS, CDR2 YYEKEE (reference sequence). The CDR3 loop reads CASSLASVYEQYF. As DNA, the CDR3 is TGTGCCAGCAGCTTGGCTAGCGTCTACGAGCAGTACTTC. Full variable domain (remainder filled in from reference TRBV5-5 and TRBJ2-7): DAGVTQSPTHLIKTRGQQVTLRCSPISGHKSVSWYQQVLGQGPQFIFQYYEKEERGRGNFPDRFSARQFPNYSSELNVNALLLGDSALYLCASSLASVYEQYFGPGTRLTVT.